The entry that follows covers one TCR beta chain sequence. These data originate in a study of technical replicates of blood from several donors. Trimming took off 3 bases at V and 5 bases at J, with 11 bases between the two ends. CDR1 is SGHTA, CDR2 FQGTGA, per germline. The CDR3 contains 14 residues. The repertoire was sequenced with immunoSEQ multiplex PCR; TCRdb's copy has only in-frame clones and lacks some. This sample has about 74,000 clones; approximately 95% occur once, and the top ten carry about 0.25%. The V and J genes are TRBV7-3 and TRBJ2-1, with D perhaps TRBD1 (5 bases). The TCR originated in a human donor in good health. The sample comprised T cells isolated from PBMCs. The CDR3 region is CASSFSSRDNEQFF. CDR3 bases: TGTGCCAGCAGCTTCAGTAGCAGGGACAATGAGCAGTTCTTC.